One and the same sample provided the 17 T cell receptor beta chains below, sequenced in a study of graft-versus-host responses after intestinal transplantation. Antigens for these TCRs are unknown. Method: immunoSEQ multiplex PCR; TCRdb's copy keeps in-frame clones and lacks some. The table records 85,000 to 100,000 clones, approximately 90% of them present only once. Here the sequenced sample was unstimulated CD8+ T cells sorted from spleen or lymph node cells, taken before transplant. These receptor sequences come from a human donor who was the organ donor for an intestinal transplant.

This chain links TRBV4-2 with TRBJ1-4; a weak D match, TRBD1 (6 bases). CDR1 and CDR2 (germline): LGHNA, YNFKEQ. The V end lost 0 bases, the J end lost 3 bases, and 14 bases lay between the germline ends. The CDR3 sequence is 17 residues long. As DNA, the CDR3 is TGTGCCAGCAGCCAAGATCCCTGGGACATGGCTAATGAAAAACTGTTTTTT. As protein: CASSQDPWDMANEKLFF.

V usage is TRBV5-4 and J usage is TRBJ2-1, with a tentative D call TRBD2 (6 bases). The CDR3 extends over 14 amino acids. Germline CDR1 reads SGHNT; CDR2 reads YYREEE (reference sequence). The V gene lost 5 bases and the J gene lost 5 bases, with 14 bases spanning the gap. The DNA of the CDR3 is TGTGCCAGCAGTTCGTCTCGGGAGCACAATGAGCAGTTCTTC. Protein sequence: CASSSSREHNEQFF.

The rearrangement joins TRBV7-9 to TRBJ2-1; 12 positions match TRBD2. This CDR3 has 17 residues. CDR1 and CDR2 (germline): SEHNR, FQNEAQ (reference sequence). Germline trimming cut 3 bases from V and 5 bases from J; bases unmatched to any gene: 8. The CDR3 sequence: CASSFLRTSGANNEQFF. The CDR3 DNA is TGTGCCAGCAGCTTTCTAAGGACTAGCGGGGCGAACAATGAGCAGTTCTTC. The whole variable domain, remainder taken from reference TRBV7-9 and TRBJ2-1, is DTGVSQNPRHKITKRGQNVTFRCDPISEHNRLYWYRQTLGQGPEFLTYFQNEAQLEKSRLLSDRFSAERPKGSFSTLEIQRTEQGDSAMYLCASSFLRTSGANNEQFFGPGTRLTVL.

This chain uses TRBV28 with TRBJ2-1, with 8 bases identical to TRBD2. The germline gives CDR1 MDHEN, CDR2 SYDVKM. The CDR3 covers 17 residues. Unmatched junction bases numbered 9, after V lost 2 bases and J lost 3 bases. DNA of the CDR3: TGTGCCAGCAGTTTACCAGGATCTAGCGGGTACTACAATGAGCAGTTCTTC. This gives the protein CASSLPGSSGYYNEQFF. The full variable domain, its missing parts supplied by reference TRBV28 and TRBJ2-1, is DVKVTQSSRYLVKRTGEKVFLECVQDMDHENMFWYRQDPGLGLRLIYFSYDVKMKEKGDIPEGYSVSREKKERFSLILESASTNQTSMYLCASSLPGSSGYYNEQFFGPGTRLTVL.

The J gene is TRBJ1-3, the V gene TRBV6-1; D may be TRBD1 (5 bases). CDR1 is MNHNS and CDR2 is SASEGT in the germline V gene. Trimming took 1 base from V and 3 from J, leaving 13 bases between them. The CDR3 consists of 16 residues. CDR3 coding DNA: TGTGCCAGCAGTGAAGAACGTCTCGGGGGTGGAAACACCATATATTTT. Residues: CASSEERLGGGNTIYF.

This chain connects TRBV21-1 to TRBJ2-7; the table gives TRBD1 as D, unverified against the DNA. TRBV21-1 is reported as a pseudogene. The CDR3 sequence is 13 residues long. CDR3 in amino acids: CASSKATGREQYF. The CDR3 nucleotides read TGTGCCAGCAGCAAAGCGACAGGGCGCGAGCAGTACTTC.

This chain connects TRBV6-5 to TRBJ1-4, with a weak D call TRBD1 (5 bases). Germline V gives CDR1 MNHEY, CDR2 SVGAGI. Trimming pared 2 bases from V and 5 bases from J, leaving 12 bases between. This CDR3 comprises 15 residues. CDR3 residues: CASSYGAAQNEKLFF. The CDR3 nucleotides read TGTGCCAGCAGTTACGGGGCAGCTCAAAATGAAAAACTGTTTTTT.

The chain links TRBV18 to TRBJ2-7, with D perhaps TRBD2 (5 bases). Trimming removed 5 bases from V and 2 bases from J, with 10 bases in between. This CDR3 has 13 residues. Germline V gene data show CDR1 as KGHSH and CDR2 as LQKENI. The CDR3 sequence: CASSRRFPYEQYF. The DNA for the CDR3 is TGTGCCAGCTCAAGGAGGTTCCCCTACGAGCAGTACTTC.

The chain has TRBV6-1 and TRBJ1-1; the D is unclear. From germline, CDR1 is MNHNS and CDR2 SASEGT. V was shortened by 8 bases and J by 0 bases, with 10 bases between the two germline ends. The CDR3 has 13 residues. The CDR3 here is CASSGWMNTEAFF. CDR3 in DNA: TGTGCCAGCTCGGGGTGGATGAACACTGAAGCTTTCTTT.

V and J are TRBV5-6 and TRBJ2-5; no reliable D call. The closer fit of TRBJ2-7 to the DNA end suggests the J call may be wrong. CDR3 length equals 14 residues. Germline assignment: CDR1 SGHDT and CDR2 YYEEEE. The CDR3 sequence is CASSFDSSSYEQYF. The DNA for the CDR3 is TGTGCCAGCAGCTTTGATAGTAGCTCCTACGAGCAGTACTTC.

The genes are TRBV2 and TRBJ2-6; D call uncertain. CDR1 is SNHLY and CDR2 is FYNNEI in the germline V gene. Trimming removed 4 bases from V and 0 bases from J, with 10 bases in between. The CDR3 consists of 16 residues. For the CDR3, the DNA is TGTGCCAGCAGTGTAAACCGAGACTCTGGGGCCAACGTCCTGACTTTC. It translates to CASSVNRDSGANVLTF. Full variable domain (missing parts from reference TRBV2 and TRBJ2-6): EPEVTQTPSHQVTQMGQEVILRCVPISNHLYFYWYRQILGQKVEFLVSFYNNEISEKSEIFDDQFSVERPDGSNFTLKIRSTKLEDSAMYFCASSVNRDSGANVLTFGAGSRLTVL.

This chain links TRBV28 with TRBJ1-2; the D is unclear. CDR3 length equals 13 residues. CDR1 is MDHEN and CDR2 is SYDVKM in the germline V gene. The V and J ends lost 5 bases and 1 base respectively, with 8 bases between them. The DNA for the CDR3 is TGTGCCAGCAGTCCGACACGTAACTATGGCTACACCTTC. It yields the protein CASSPTRNYGYTF.

The genes are TRBV5-1 and TRBJ2-3; D may be TRBD1 (5 bases). V was cut by 3 bases and J by 8 bases, with 10 bases left in between. The CDR3 length is 12 residues. Germline CDR1 is SGHRS and CDR2 is YFSETQ. The CDR3: CASSSRGITQYF. The CDR3 DNA is TGCGCCAGCAGCTCAAGGGGAATTACGCAGTATTTT.

The chain employs TRBV7-2 and TRBJ2-1; 8 positions agree with TRBD2. V shed 2 bases, J shed 9 bases, and the junction held 9 bases outside the gene matches. Germline-derived CDR1 and CDR2 are SGHTA and FQGNSA. The CDR3 sequence is 15 residues long. Written as DNA, the CDR3 is TGTGCCAGCAGCTTATTCGGGAGGGCTCTCAGTGAGCAGTTCTTC. As protein: CASSLFGRALSEQFF.

The chain employs TRBV5-6 and TRBJ2-5; TRBD1 aligns across 7 bases. The V gene end was trimmed by 5 bases and the J gene end by 3 bases; junction bases not matched to a gene: 10. The length of the CDR3 is 15 residues. Germline V lookup: CDR1 SGHDT, CDR2 YYEEEE. The CDR3 bases are TGTGCCAGCAGTCCTACAGGGGTTTGGGAAGAGACCCAGTACTTC. This encodes CASSPTGVWEETQYF.

This chain connects TRBV9 to TRBJ2-2; TRBD2 aligns across 10 bases. Germline V gives CDR1 SGDLS, CDR2 YYNGEE. This CDR3 has 16 amino acids. V dropped 4 bases and J dropped 7; count of bases not matched to a gene: 10. The CDR3 bases are TGTGCCAGCAGCTCCGAGAGCGGGAGGGCCGTCGGGGAGCTGTTTTTT. This gives the protein CASSSESGRAVGELFF.

The chain carries TRBV5-4 and TRBJ2-3; unclear D gene. The germline gives CDR1 SGHNT, CDR2 YYREEE (reference sequence). CDR3 size: 12 residues. V was pared by 2 bases and J by 4 bases, with 5 bases between. The CDR3 bases are TGTGCCAGCAGCTTTCTATCAGATACGCAGTATTTT. Protein product: CASSFLSDTQYF. Based on the CDR3 plus reference TRBV5-4 and TRBJ2-3, the full variable domain is ETGVTQSPTHLIKTRGQQVTLRCSSQSGHNTVSWYQQALGQGPQFIFQYYREEENGRGNFPPRFSGLQFPNYSSELNVNALELDDSALYLCASSFLSDTQYFGPGTRLTVL.